This entry is about one T cell receptor (beta chain). Its antigen target is currently unknown. Base qualities are not provided; no much larger clone lies one nucleotide away. Library construction relied on the immunoSEQ multiplex PCR assay. TCRdb's version of the immuneACCESS table is confined to in-frame rearrangements and falls short of the full clone set. An unresolved V gene accounts for under half of the shortfall where checked; the remainder is of unknown origin. This sample is represented by about 50,000 clones; approximately 95% of them were singletons. The top ten clonotypes cover 0.39% of the sample. This record belongs to a study of technical replicates of blood from a handful of donors (dated by TCRdb to about 2017). V is shortened by 0 bases, J by 4 bases, and the region joining them spans 13 bases. The CDR3 starts with the cysteine, ends with the phenylalanine, and has 16 residues. The only DNA kept is the CDR3, 48 bases in frame from the first base. From a lookup of the germline V gene, CDR1 and CDR2 are LGHNA and YSLEER.

The TCR comes from a human donor in good health. The sequence is built from TRBV4-3 and TRBJ1-3; no D gene is confidently identified. Source material: T cells isolated from PBMCs. This receptor carries the CDR3 CASSQDRTGRGNTIYF. In nucleotide form, the sequence is TGCGCCAGCAGCCAAGATAGGACTGGACGAGGAAACACCATATATTTT.